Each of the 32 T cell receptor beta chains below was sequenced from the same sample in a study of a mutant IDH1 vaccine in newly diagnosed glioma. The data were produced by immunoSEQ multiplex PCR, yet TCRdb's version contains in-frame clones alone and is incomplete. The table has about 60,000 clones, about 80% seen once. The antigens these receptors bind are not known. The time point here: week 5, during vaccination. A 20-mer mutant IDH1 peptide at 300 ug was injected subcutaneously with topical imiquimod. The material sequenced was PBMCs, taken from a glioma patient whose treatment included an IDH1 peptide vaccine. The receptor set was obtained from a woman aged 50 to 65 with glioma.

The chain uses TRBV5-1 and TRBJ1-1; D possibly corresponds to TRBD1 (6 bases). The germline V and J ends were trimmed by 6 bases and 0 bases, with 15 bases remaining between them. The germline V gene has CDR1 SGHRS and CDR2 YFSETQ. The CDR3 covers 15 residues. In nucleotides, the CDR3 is TGCGCCAGCACAACCCAAGGGGACATGAACACTGAAGCTTTCTTT. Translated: CASTTQGDMNTEAFF.

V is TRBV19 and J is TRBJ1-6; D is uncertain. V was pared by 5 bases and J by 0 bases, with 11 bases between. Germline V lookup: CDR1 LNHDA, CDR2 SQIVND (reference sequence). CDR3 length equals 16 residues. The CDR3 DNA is TGTGCCAGTAGTGTCGACCCCGGCTCCTATAATTCACCCCTCCACTTT. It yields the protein CASSVDPGSYNSPLHF.

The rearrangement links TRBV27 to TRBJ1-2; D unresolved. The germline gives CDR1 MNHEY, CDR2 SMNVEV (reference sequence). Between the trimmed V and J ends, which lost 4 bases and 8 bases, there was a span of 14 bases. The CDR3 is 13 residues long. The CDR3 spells CASSYSSKGGYTF. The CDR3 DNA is TGTGCCAGCAGTTATTCGTCAAAGGGAGGCTACACCTTC.

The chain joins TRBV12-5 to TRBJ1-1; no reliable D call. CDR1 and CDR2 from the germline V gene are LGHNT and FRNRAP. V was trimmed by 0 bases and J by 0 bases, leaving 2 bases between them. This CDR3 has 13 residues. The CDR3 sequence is CASGLVMNTEAFF. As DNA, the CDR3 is TGTGCTAGTGGTTTGGTAATGAACACTGAAGCTTTCTTT.

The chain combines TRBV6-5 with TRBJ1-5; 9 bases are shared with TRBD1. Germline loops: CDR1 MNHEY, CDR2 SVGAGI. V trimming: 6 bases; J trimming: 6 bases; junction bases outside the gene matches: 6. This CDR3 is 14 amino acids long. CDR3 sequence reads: CASSRDRASQPQHF. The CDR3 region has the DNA TGTGCCAGCAGCCGGGACAGGGCAAGTCAGCCCCAGCATTTT.

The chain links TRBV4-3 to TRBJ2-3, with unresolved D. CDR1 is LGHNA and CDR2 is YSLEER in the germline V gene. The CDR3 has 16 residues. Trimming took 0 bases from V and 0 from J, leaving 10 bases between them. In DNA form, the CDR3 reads TGCGCCAGCAGCCAAGATAGGCGCGTCAGCACAGATACGCAGTATTTT. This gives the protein CASSQDRRVSTDTQYF.

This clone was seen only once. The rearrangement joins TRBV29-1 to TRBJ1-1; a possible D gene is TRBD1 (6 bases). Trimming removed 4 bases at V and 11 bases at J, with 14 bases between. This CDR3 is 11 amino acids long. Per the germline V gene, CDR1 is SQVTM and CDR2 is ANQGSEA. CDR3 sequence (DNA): TGCAGCGTTGCCGGGGGGCTCGGCGCTTTCTTT. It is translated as CSVAGGLGAFF.

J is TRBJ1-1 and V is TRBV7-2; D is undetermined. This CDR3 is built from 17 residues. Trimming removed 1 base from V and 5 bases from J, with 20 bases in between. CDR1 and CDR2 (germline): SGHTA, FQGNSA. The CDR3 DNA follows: TGTGCCAGCAGCTTAGATAAGAGGGTGTTCGGGTGGACTGAAGCTTTCTTT. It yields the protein CASSLDKRVFGWTEAFF.

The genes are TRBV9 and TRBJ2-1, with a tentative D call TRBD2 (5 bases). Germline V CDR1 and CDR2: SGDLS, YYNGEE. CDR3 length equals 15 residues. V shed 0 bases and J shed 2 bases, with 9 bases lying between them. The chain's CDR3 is CASSVEPSTYNEQFF. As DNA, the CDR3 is TGTGCCAGCAGCGTAGAGCCTAGCACCTACAATGAGCAGTTCTTC.

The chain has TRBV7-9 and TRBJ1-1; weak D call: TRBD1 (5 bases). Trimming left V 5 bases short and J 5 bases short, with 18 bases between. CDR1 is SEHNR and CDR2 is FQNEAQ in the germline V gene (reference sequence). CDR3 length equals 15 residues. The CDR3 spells CASSPFGGEGTEAFF. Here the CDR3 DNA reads TGTGCCAGCAGCCCCTTCGGGGGTGAAGGGACTGAAGCTTTCTTT.

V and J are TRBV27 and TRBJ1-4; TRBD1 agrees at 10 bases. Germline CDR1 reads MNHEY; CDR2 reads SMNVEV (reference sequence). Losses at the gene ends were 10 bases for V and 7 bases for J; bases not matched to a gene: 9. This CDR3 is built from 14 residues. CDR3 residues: CATARTGGGEKLFF. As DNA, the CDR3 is TGTGCCACCGCCCGGACAGGGGGAGGTGAAAAACTGTTTTTT. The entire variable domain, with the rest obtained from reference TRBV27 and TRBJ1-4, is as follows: EAQVTQNPRYLITVTGKKLTVTCSQNMNHEYMSWYRQDPGLGLRQIYYSMNVEVTDKGDVPEGYKVSRKEKRNFPLILESPSPNQTSLYFCATARTGGGEKLFFGSGTQLSVL.

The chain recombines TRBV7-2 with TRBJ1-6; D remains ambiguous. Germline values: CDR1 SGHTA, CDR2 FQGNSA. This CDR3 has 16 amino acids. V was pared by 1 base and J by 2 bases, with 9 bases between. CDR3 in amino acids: CASSLDGEPYNSPLHF. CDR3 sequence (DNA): TGTGCCAGCAGCTTAGACGGGGAACCCTATAATTCACCCCTCCACTTT.

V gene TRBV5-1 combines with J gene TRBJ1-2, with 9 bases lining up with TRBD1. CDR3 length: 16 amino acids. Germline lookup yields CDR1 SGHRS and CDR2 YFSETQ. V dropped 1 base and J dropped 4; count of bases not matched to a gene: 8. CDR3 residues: CASSLNSRTGAYGYTF. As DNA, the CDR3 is TGCGCCAGCAGCTTGAACTCCCGGACAGGGGCCTATGGCTACACCTTC.

CDR3 amino acids: CASSIAAGPHYGYTF. CDR3 DNA sequence: TGTGCCAGTAGTATAGCTGCAGGACCCCACTATGGCTACACCTTC. V and J are TRBV19 and TRBJ1-2; the D is unclear. V lost 1 base, J lost 3 bases, and 12 bases lay in between. Germline CDR1 reads LNHDA; CDR2 reads SQIVND (reference sequence). This CDR3 has 15 residues.

The CDR3 coding sequence is TGTGCCAGCTGTTATAGCGGGGGGGCTCAAGAGACCCAGTACTTC. This encodes CASCYSGGAQETQYF. The rearrangement uses TRBV5-4 and TRBJ2-5, with TRBD2 matching over 11 bases. The ends lost 7 bases at V and 2 bases at J; junction bases unmatched: 7. This CDR3 region has 15 residues. Germline CDR1 is SGHNT and CDR2 is YYREEE (reference sequence).

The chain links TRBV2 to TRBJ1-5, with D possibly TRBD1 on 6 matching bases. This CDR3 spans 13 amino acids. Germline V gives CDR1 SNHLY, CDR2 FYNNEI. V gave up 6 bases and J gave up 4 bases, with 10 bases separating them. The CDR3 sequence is CASSGQINQPQHF. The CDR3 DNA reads TGTGCCAGCAGCGGACAGATTAATCAGCCCCAGCATTTT.

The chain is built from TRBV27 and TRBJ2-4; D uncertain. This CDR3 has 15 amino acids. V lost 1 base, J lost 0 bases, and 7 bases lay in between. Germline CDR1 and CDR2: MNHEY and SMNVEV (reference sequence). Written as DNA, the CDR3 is TGTGCCAGCAGTTTATTTAAGCTAGCCAAAAACATTCAGTACTTC. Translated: CASSLFKLAKNIQYF.

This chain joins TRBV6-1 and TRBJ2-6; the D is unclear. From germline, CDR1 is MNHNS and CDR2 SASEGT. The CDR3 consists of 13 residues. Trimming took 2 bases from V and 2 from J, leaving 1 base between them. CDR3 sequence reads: CASSETGANVLTF. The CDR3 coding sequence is TGTGCCAGCAGTGAAACTGGGGCCAACGTCCTGACTTTC.

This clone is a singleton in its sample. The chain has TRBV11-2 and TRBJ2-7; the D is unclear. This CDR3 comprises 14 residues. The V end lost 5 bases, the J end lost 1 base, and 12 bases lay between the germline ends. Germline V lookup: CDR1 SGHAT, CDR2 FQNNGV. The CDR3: CASSRGRVSYEQYF. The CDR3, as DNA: TGTGCCAGCAGCCGAGGACGGGTTTCCTACGAGCAGTACTTC.

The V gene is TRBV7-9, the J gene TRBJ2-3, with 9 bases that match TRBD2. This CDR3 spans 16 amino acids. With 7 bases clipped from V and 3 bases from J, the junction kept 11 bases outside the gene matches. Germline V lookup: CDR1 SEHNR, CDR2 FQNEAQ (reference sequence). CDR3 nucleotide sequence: TGTGCCAGCATCCTTAGTGGTGCGGGGGGGACAGATACGCAGTATTTT. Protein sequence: CASILSGAGGTDTQYF.

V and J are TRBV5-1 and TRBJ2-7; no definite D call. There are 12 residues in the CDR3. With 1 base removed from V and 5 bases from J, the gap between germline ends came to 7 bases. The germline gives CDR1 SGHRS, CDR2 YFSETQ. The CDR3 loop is CASSLNANEQYF. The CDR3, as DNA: TGCGCCAGCAGCTTGAATGCGAACGAGCAGTACTTC.

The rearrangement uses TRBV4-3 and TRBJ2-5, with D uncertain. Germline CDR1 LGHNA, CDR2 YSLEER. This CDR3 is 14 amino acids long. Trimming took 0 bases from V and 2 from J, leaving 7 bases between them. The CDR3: CASSQEAVQETQYF. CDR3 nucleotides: TGCGCCAGCAGCCAAGAGGCGGTTCAAGAGACCCAGTACTTC.

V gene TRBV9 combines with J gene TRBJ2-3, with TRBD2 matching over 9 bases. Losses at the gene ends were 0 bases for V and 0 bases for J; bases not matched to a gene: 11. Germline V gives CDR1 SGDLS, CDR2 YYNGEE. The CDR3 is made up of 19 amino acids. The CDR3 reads CASSVGPSGDLSSTDTQYF. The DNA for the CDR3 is TGTGCCAGCAGCGTAGGGCCTAGCGGGGACTTATCTAGCACAGATACGCAGTATTTT.

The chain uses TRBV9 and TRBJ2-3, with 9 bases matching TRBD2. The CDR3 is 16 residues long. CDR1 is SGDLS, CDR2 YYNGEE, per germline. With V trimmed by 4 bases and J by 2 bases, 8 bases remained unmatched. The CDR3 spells CASSSSGGTHTDTQYF. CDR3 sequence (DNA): TGTGCCAGCAGCTCCAGCGGGGGGACCCACACAGATACGCAGTATTTT.

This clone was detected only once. The CDR3 region has the DNA TGTGCCAGCAGGGGGCCTGCGACACTAAGGTCCTACGAGCAGTACTTC. Translating it yields CASRGPATLRSYEQYF. The gene calls are TRBV25-1 and TRBJ2-7; D perhaps matches TRBD1 (5 bases). The CDR3 totals 16 residues. The germline V and J ends were trimmed by 6 bases and 1 base, with 19 bases remaining between them. Germline loops: CDR1 MGHDK, CDR2 SYGVNS.

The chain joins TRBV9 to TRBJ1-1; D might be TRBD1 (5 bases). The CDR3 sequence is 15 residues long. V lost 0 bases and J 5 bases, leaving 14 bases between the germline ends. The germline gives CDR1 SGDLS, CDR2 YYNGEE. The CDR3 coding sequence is TGTGCCAGCAGCGTAGGAGCAGGGCCGAGGACTGAAGCTTTCTTT. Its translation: CASSVGAGPRTEAFF.

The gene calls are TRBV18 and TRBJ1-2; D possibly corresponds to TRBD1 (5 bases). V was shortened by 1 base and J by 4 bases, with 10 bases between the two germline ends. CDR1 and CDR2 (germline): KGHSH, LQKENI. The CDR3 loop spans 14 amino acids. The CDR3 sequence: CASSPLGHSYGYTF. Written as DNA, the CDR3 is TGTGCCAGCTCACCACTCGGACACAGCTATGGCTACACCTTC.

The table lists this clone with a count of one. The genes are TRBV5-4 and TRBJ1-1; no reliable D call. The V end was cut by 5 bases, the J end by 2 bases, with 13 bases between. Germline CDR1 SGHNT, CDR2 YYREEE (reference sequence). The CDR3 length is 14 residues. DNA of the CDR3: TGTGCCAGCAGGTTAGGGTGGACCAACACTGAAGCTTTCTTT. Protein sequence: CASRLGWTNTEAFF.

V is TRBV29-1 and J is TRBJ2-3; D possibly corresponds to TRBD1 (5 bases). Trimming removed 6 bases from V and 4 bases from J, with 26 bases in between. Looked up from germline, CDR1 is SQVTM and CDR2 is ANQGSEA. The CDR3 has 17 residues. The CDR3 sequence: CSVAQTATSVGADTQYF. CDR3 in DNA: TGCAGCGTCGCCCAGACAGCGACCTCCGTGGGCGCAGATACGCAGTATTTT.

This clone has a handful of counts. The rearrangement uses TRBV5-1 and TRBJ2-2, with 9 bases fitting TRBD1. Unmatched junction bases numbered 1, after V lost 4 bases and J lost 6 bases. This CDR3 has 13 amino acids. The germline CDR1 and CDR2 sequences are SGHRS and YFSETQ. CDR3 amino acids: CASSGTGSGELFF. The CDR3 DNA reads TGCGCCAGCAGCGGGACAGGGTCCGGGGAGCTGTTTTTT.

This CDR3 reads CASSLGWAVTSYEQYF. CDR3 DNA: TGTGCCAGCAGTTTGGGGTGGGCCGTCACGAGCTACGAGCAGTACTTC. The chain uses TRBV6-5 and TRBJ2-7; D remains unclear. The CDR3 runs 16 residues. V dropped 4 bases and J dropped 3 bases, with 19 bases sitting between them. Per the germline V gene, CDR1 is MNHEY and CDR2 is SVGAGI.

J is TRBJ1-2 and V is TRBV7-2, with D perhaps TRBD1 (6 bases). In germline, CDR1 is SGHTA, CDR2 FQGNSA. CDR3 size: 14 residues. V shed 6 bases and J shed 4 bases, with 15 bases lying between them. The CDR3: CASSPSGASYGYTF. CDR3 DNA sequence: TGTGCCAGCAGTCCCTCGGGGGCAAGCTATGGCTACACCTTC. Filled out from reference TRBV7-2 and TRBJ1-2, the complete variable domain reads GAGVSQSPSNKVTEKGKDVELRCDPISGHTALYWYRQSLGQGLEFLIYFQGNSAPDKSGLPSDRFSAERTGGSVSTLTIQRTQQEDSAVYLCASSPSGASYGYTFGSGTRLTVV.